A selection of T cell receptor beta chains follows, all from one sample in a study of blood T cell repertoires in COVID-19. Repertoires were generated with immunoSEQ multiplex PCR, while TCRdb's copy carries only in-frame clones and drops some. The sample carries over 200,000 clones, about 91% recorded once. Sequenced material: peripheral blood. The receptors were sampled from a woman between 40 and 55 years old with acute or convalescent COVID-19. Both conserved end residues are part of each CDR3. The order of the fields is CDR3 DNA, CDR3 protein, D gene, V gene, J gene, clone size. D genes are given only for firm matches. Expanded clones are given a class, and other clones once, few, many or no size at all.

CDR3nt: TGTGCCAGCTCACCGGGTAGAGGTCACAATCAGCCCCAGCATTTT; CDR3aa: CASSPGRGHNQPQHF; d_gene: .; v_gene: TRBV18; j_gene: TRBJ1-5; abundance: .
CDR3nt: TGTGCCAGCAGCTCCGGGGGGGCGAGTTCCTACAATGAGCAGTTCTTC; CDR3aa: CASSSGGASSYNEQFF; d_gene: TRBD2; v_gene: TRBV5-6; j_gene: TRBJ2-1; abundance: .
CDR3nt: TGTGCCAGCAGCTTAACAGACCGGGGGTACACTGAAGCTTTCTTT; CDR3aa: CASSLTDRGYTEAFF; d_gene: .; v_gene: TRBV7-6; j_gene: TRBJ1-1; abundance: .
CDR3nt: TGTGCCAGCAGCTTGACAGGCGGTAGCAATCAGCCCCAGCATTTT; CDR3aa: CASSLTGGSNQPQHF; d_gene: .; v_gene: TRBV5-5; j_gene: TRBJ1-5; abundance: .
CDR3nt: TGTGCCAGCAGTTACAGCGGGGGCGAAAAACTGTTTTTT; CDR3aa: CASSYSGGEKLFF; d_gene: .; v_gene: TRBV6-2/TRBV6-3; j_gene: TRBJ1-4; abundance: .
CDR3nt: TGTGCCATCAGTGAGTCGGCCTTTGGTAGCAATCAGCCCCAGCATTTT; CDR3aa: CAISESAFGSNQPQHF; d_gene: .; v_gene: TRBV10-3; j_gene: TRBJ1-5; abundance: .
CDR3nt: TGTGCCAGCAGTGAAGGCGGGGGGGCGCACTATGGCTACACCTTC; CDR3aa: CASSEGGGAHYGYTF; d_gene: .; v_gene: TRBV6-1; j_gene: TRBJ1-2; abundance: few
CDR3nt: TGTGCCAGCAGCCCCTCAGGGGCTAACTATGGCTACACCTTC; CDR3aa: CASSPSGANYGYTF; d_gene: .; v_gene: TRBV3-1/TRBV3-2; j_gene: TRBJ1-2; abundance: once
CDR3nt: TGCGCCAGCAGCCCGGTGGTTGGACAGGGTGCTTCACCCCTCCACTTT; CDR3aa: CASSPVVGQGASPLHF; d_gene: TRBD1; v_gene: TRBV5-1; j_gene: TRBJ1-6; abundance: .
CDR3nt: TGTGCCACCAGTGATGCCAGGAAATACTATGGCTACACCTTC; CDR3aa: CATSDARKYYGYTF; d_gene: .; v_gene: TRBV24-1; j_gene: TRBJ1-2; abundance: .
CDR3nt: TGTGCCTGGAGTAAATACTGGACGGGACAACTCAGCTCCTATAATTCACCCCTCCACTTT; CDR3aa: CAWSKYWTGQLSSYNSPLHF; d_gene: .; v_gene: TRBV30; j_gene: TRBJ1-6; abundance: .
CDR3nt: TGTGCCAGCAGCTTAGTCAGGCCCACTGGGGCCAACGTCCTGACTTTC; CDR3aa: CASSLVRPTGANVLTF; d_gene: .; v_gene: TRBV11-2; j_gene: TRBJ2-6; abundance: .
CDR3nt: TGTGCCAGCGGCCGAACAGGGTACAGTGAAGCTTTCTTT; CDR3aa: CASGRTGYSEAFF; d_gene: .; v_gene: TRBV27; j_gene: TRBJ1-1; abundance: .
CDR3nt: TGTGCCAGCAGGGACAGGGGGCGCTCTTCCGGGGCCAACGTCCTGACTTTC; CDR3aa: CASRDRGRSSGANVLTF; d_gene: TRBD1; v_gene: TRBV13; j_gene: TRBJ2-6; abundance: .
CDR3nt: TGTGCCAGTAGTCAAGCCACAGAGTACTCTGGCTACACCTTC; CDR3aa: CASSQATEYSGYTF; d_gene: .; v_gene: TRBV19; j_gene: TRBJ1-2; abundance: .
CDR3nt: TGCGCCAGCAGCTTGGGGCCGGGACAGCCCCAGCATTTT; CDR3aa: CASSLGPGQPQHF; d_gene: .; v_gene: TRBV5-1; j_gene: TRBJ1-5; abundance: .
CDR3nt: TGTGCCAGCTCACCACTTCCCCCGGGACAGGGGGCGATGAACACTGAAGCTTTCTTT; CDR3aa: CASSPLPPGQGAMNTEAFF; d_gene: TRBD1; v_gene: TRBV18; j_gene: TRBJ1-1; abundance: .
CDR3nt: TGTGCCAGTAGTGGGCGACAGGGGGTAACTGGAAACACCATATATTTT; CDR3aa: CASSGRQGVTGNTIYF; d_gene: TRBD1; v_gene: TRBV19; j_gene: TRBJ1-3; abundance: .
CDR3nt: TGTGCCAGCAGTTCGGGACAGGGCACAGCTAACTATGGCTACACCTTC; CDR3aa: CASSSGQGTANYGYTF; d_gene: TRBD1; v_gene: TRBV27; j_gene: TRBJ1-2; abundance: .
CDR3nt: TGCGCCAGCAGCCGCGGGGCACATCAGCCCCAGCATTTT; CDR3aa: CASSRGAHQPQHF; d_gene: .; v_gene: TRBV5-1; j_gene: TRBJ1-5; abundance: once
CDR3nt: TGTGCCAGTAGTATCAAGGGACAAGGCACAGATACGCAGTATTTT; CDR3aa: CASSIKGQGTDTQYF; d_gene: .; v_gene: TRBV19; j_gene: TRBJ2-3; abundance: .
CDR3nt: TGTGCCAGCAGTTCGAAGGAGGGTCAGCCCCAGCATTTT; CDR3aa: CASSSKEGQPQHF; d_gene: .; v_gene: TRBV27; j_gene: TRBJ1-5; abundance: .
CDR3nt: TGTGCCAGCAGCTTACGGACAGATACGCAGTATTTT; CDR3aa: CASSLRTDTQYF; d_gene: .; v_gene: TRBV7-2; j_gene: TRBJ2-3; abundance: once
CDR3nt: TGTGCCAGCAGCCTAGGGAAGCGGGGTCTCACAGATACGCAGTATTTT; CDR3aa: CASSLGKRGLTDTQYF; d_gene: TRBD2; v_gene: TRBV9; j_gene: TRBJ2-3; abundance: .
CDR3nt: TGTGCCAGTAGTGTACCCGGGACAGGCCATTATAGCAATCAGCCCCAGCATTTT; CDR3aa: CASSVPGTGHYSNQPQHF; d_gene: TRBD1; v_gene: TRBV19; j_gene: TRBJ1-5; abundance: .
CDR3nt: TGCGCCAGCAGCCCCGGAGGCCGGGCCCCGTACACAGATACGCAGTATTTT; CDR3aa: CASSPGGRAPYTDTQYF; d_gene: .; v_gene: TRBV5-1; j_gene: TRBJ2-3; abundance: few
CDR3nt: TGTGCCAGCAGTGAAAGGCGTCAGGGGCTCGGAAATTCACCCCTCCACTTT; CDR3aa: CASSERRQGLGNSPLHF; d_gene: .; v_gene: TRBV2; j_gene: TRBJ1-6; abundance: .
CDR3nt: TGTGCCACCTGGCGCGGGGCGGATGGCTACACCTTC; CDR3aa: CATWRGADGYTF; d_gene: .; v_gene: TRBV19; j_gene: TRBJ1-2; abundance: .
CDR3nt: TGCGCCAGCAGCTTTGACTATCTCACCGGGGAGCTGTTTTTT; CDR3aa: CASSFDYLTGELFF; d_gene: .; v_gene: TRBV5-1; j_gene: TRBJ2-2; abundance: .
CDR3nt: TGCGCCAGCAGCTGGGGGACAGATAGCAATCAGCCCCAGCATTTT; CDR3aa: CASSWGTDSNQPQHF; d_gene: TRBD1; v_gene: TRBV5-1; j_gene: TRBJ1-5; abundance: .
CDR3nt: TGCGCCAGCAGAAAGGACAACAATGAGCAGTTCTTC; CDR3aa: CASRKDNNEQFF; d_gene: .; v_gene: TRBV5-1; j_gene: TRBJ2-1; abundance: .
CDR3nt: TGTGCCAGCAGCCCCGACCGGGACAGGAGGGTAGCTGAAGCTTTCTTT; CDR3aa: CASSPDRDRRVAEAFF; d_gene: TRBD1; v_gene: TRBV5-5; j_gene: TRBJ1-1; abundance: .
CDR3nt: TGTGCCACCAGTGATTCTGGCAGGCCCCAGCATTTT; CDR3aa: CATSDSGRPQHF; d_gene: .; v_gene: TRBV24-1; j_gene: TRBJ1-5; abundance: .
CDR3nt: TGCGCCAGCAGTTCCCAATTTCAGGGGGCGGCGACAGATACGCAGTATTTT; CDR3aa: CASSSQFQGAATDTQYF; d_gene: TRBD1; v_gene: TRBV5-1; j_gene: TRBJ2-3; abundance: once
CDR3nt: TGTGCCAGCAGCCAGGACAGGGCTCAGCCCCAGCATTTT; CDR3aa: CASSQDRAQPQHF; d_gene: TRBD1; v_gene: TRBV7-8; j_gene: TRBJ1-5; abundance: .
CDR3nt: TGCGCCAGCAGTGACAGGGGGCGACTAGATACGCAGTATTTT; CDR3aa: CASSDRGRLDTQYF; d_gene: TRBD1; v_gene: TRBV10-1; j_gene: TRBJ2-3; abundance: few
CDR3nt: TGTGCCAGCACCACTCTACGGGGGGGGAACACTGAAGCTTTCTTT; CDR3aa: CASTTLRGGNTEAFF; d_gene: .; v_gene: TRBV6-5; j_gene: TRBJ1-1; abundance: .
CDR3nt: TGTGCCAGCAGCCAAGAACTTCCCAGGGGCGGCTACACCTTC; CDR3aa: CASSQELPRGGYTF; d_gene: .; v_gene: TRBV3-1/TRBV3-2; j_gene: TRBJ1-2; abundance: .
CDR3nt: TGTGCCAGTAGTATGCAGGGAAAGTATGGCTACACCTTC; CDR3aa: CASSMQGKYGYTF; d_gene: .; v_gene: TRBV19; j_gene: TRBJ1-2; abundance: .
CDR3nt: TGTGCCAGCAGTCCTAATCCTGGACAGGGGAGCGGCTACACCTTC; CDR3aa: CASSPNPGQGSGYTF; d_gene: TRBD1; v_gene: TRBV5-4; j_gene: TRBJ1-2; abundance: few
CDR3nt: TGTGCCAGCAGCTTGGGAGGGGGCGATCAGCCCCAGCATTTT; CDR3aa: CASSLGGGDQPQHF; d_gene: TRBD1; v_gene: TRBV5-8; j_gene: TRBJ1-5; abundance: .
CDR3nt: TGTGCCAGTAGCAGTACGGGATCGTGGGCTAATTCACCCCTCCACTTT; CDR3aa: CASSSTGSWANSPLHF; d_gene: .; v_gene: TRBV19; j_gene: TRBJ1-6; abundance: .
CDR3nt: TGCAGCGTTACACCGGGACAGGGGAAAACCGGGGAGCTGTTTTTT; CDR3aa: CSVTPGQGKTGELFF; d_gene: TRBD1; v_gene: TRBV29-1; j_gene: TRBJ2-2; abundance: .
CDR3nt: TGTGCCAGCAGCGCGGAAAACACAGATACGCAGTATTTT; CDR3aa: CASSAENTDTQYF; d_gene: .; v_gene: TRBV14; j_gene: TRBJ2-3; abundance: few
CDR3nt: TGCGCCAGCAGCAAGGGAGGCTCCTATAATTCACCCCTCCACTTT; CDR3aa: CASSKGGSYNSPLHF; d_gene: .; v_gene: TRBV5-1; j_gene: TRBJ1-6; abundance: .